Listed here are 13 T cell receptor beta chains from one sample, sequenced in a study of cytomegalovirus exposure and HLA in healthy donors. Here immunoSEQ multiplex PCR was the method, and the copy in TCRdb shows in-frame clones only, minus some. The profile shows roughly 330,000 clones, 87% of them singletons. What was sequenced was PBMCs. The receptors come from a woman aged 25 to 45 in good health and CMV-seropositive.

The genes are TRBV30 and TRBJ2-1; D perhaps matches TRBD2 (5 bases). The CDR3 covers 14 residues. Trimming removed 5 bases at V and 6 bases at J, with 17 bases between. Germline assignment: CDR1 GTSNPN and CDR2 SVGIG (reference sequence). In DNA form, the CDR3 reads TGTGCCTGGTGGGTCTTGGCGGGTCCCAATGAGCAGTTCTTC. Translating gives CAWWVLAGPNEQFF.

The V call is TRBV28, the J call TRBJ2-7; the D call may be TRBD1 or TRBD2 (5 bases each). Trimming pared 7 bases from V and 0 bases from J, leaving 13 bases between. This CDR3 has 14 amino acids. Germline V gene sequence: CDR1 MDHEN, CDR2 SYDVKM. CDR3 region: CASKPGLYSYEQYF. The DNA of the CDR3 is TGTGCCAGCAAACCGGGGCTATACTCCTACGAGCAGTACTTC.

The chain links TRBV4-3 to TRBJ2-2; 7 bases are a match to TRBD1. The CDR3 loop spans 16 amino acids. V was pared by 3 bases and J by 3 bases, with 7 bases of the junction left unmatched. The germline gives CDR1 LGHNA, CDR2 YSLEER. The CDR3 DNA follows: TGCGCCAGCAGCCACCCCCAGGGACAGTACACCGGGGAGCTGTTTTTT. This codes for CASSHPQGQYTGELFF.

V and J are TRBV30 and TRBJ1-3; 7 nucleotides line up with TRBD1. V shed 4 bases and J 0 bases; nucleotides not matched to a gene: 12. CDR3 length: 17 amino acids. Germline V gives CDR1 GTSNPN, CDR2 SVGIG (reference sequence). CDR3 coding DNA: TGTGCCTGGACTATGACAGGGTCAACGATCTCTGGAAACACCATATATTTT. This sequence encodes CAWTMTGSTISGNTIYF.

The CDR3 DNA sequence: TGTGCTAGTGGACAAAGCAGGGGGGATGAGCAGTTCTTC. This translates into CASGQSRGDEQFF. The genes are TRBV12-5 and TRBJ2-1, with D maybe TRBD1 (7 bases). CDR3 length equals 13 residues. With 6 bases removed from V and 8 bases from J, the gap between germline ends came to 14 bases. Germline-derived CDR1 and CDR2 are LGHNT and FRNRAP.

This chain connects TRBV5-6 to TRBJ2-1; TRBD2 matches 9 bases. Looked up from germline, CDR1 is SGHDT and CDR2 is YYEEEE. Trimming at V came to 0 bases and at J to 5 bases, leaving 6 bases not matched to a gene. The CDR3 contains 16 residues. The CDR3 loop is CASSLDGTSRNNEQFF. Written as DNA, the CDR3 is TGTGCCAGCAGCTTGGATGGGACTAGCAGGAACAATGAGCAGTTCTTC.

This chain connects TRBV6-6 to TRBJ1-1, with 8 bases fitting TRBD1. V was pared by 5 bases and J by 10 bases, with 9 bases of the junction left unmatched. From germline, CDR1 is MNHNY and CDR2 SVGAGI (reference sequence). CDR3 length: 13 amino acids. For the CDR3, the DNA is TGTGCCAGCAGTAGGACAGGGTGGGTGTTAGCTTTCTTT. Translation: CASSRTGWVLAFF.

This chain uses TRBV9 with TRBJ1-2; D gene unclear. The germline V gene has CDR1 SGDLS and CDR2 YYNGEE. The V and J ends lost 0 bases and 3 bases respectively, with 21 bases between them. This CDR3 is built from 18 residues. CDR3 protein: CASSVVSGGLSLDYGYTF. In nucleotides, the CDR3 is TGTGCCAGCAGCGTAGTTAGTGGAGGGCTCTCCCTCGACTATGGCTACACCTTC.

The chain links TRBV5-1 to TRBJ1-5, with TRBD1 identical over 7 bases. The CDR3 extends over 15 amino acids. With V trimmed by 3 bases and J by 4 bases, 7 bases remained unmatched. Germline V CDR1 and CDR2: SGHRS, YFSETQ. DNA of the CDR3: TGCGCCAGCAGCTCCTCGGGACAGCCAAATCAGCCCCAGCATTTT. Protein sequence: CASSSSGQPNQPQHF.

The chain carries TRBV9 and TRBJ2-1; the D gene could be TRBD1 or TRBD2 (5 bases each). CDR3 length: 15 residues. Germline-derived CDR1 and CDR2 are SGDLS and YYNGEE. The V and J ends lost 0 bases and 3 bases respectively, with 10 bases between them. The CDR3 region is CASSVGGEHYNEQFF. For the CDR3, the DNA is TGTGCCAGCAGCGTAGGAGGGGAGCACTACAATGAGCAGTTCTTC.

The CDR3 sequence is CASSVTSGDYEQYF. The CDR3 DNA sequence: TGTGCCAGCAGTGTTACTAGCGGGGACTACGAGCAGTACTTC. The chain combines TRBV6-1 with TRBJ2-7; 10 nucleotides match TRBD2. This CDR3 is built from 14 residues. With 4 bases clipped from V and 3 bases from J, the junction kept 3 bases outside the gene matches. Germline V gene lookup returns CDR1 MNHNS and CDR2 SASEGT.

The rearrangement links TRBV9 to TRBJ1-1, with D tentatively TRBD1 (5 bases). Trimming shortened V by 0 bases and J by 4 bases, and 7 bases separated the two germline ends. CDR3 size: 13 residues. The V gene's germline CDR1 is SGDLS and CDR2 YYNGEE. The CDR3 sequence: CASSVGDSTEAFF. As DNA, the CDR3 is TGTGCCAGCAGCGTAGGAGACAGCACTGAAGCTTTCTTT. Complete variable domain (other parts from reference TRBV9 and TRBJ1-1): DSGVTQTPKHLITATGQRVTLRCSPRSGDLSVYWYQQSLDQGLQFLIQYYNGEERAKGNILERFSAQQFPDLHSELNLSSLELGDSALYFCASSVGDSTEAFFGQGTRLTVV.

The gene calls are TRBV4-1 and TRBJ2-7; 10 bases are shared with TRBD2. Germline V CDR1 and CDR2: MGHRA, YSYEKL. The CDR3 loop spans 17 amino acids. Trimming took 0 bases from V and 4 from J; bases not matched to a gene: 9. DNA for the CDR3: TGCGCCAGCAGCCAAGAGAAAACAGCGGGAGGGTCTTACGAGCAGTACTTC. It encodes CASSQEKTAGGSYEQYF.